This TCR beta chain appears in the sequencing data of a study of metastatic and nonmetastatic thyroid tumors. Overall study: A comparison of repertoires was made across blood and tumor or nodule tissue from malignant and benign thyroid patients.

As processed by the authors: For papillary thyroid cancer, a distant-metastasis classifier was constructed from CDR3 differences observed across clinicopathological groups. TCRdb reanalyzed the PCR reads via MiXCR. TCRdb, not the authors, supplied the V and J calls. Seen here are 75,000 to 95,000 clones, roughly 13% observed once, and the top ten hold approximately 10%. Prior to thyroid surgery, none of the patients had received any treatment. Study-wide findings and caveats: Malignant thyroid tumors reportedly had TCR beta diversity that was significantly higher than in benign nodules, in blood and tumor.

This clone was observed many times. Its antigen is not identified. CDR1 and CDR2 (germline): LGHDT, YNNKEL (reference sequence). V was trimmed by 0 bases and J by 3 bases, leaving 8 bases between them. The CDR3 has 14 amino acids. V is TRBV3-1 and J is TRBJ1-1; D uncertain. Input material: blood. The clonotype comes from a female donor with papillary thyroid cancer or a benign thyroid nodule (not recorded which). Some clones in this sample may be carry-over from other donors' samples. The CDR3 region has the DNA TGTGCCAGCAGCCAAGATCCTCCCTACACTGAAGCTTTCTTT. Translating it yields CASSQDPPYTEAFF.